This T cell receptor beta chain was documented in a study of T cell repertoires in cytomegalovirus infection. Study observations and caveats: The response measured ex vivo was dominated by TCR beta clonotypes (HLA-C-restricted and CMV-specific).

The ends were cut back, 0 bases at V and 6 bases at J, with 2 bases in the middle. CDR1 MNHEY and CDR2 SVGEGT come from the germline V gene. This CDR3 spans 12 amino acids. TCRdb passed the reads through MiXCR, listing each CDR3 protein once. The profile covers fewer than 700,000 distinct CDR3 sequences, with less than 25% appearing a single time and 6.5% to 10% taken by the ten largest. This clonotype came up many times. What it binds is not known. The sample taken for sequencing was CD8+ T cells from PBMCs. This receptor was identified in a human donor in good health (CMV status not recorded). Some clones in this sample may be carry-over from other donors' samples. The chain couples TRBV6-2 or TRBV6-3 to TRBJ2-2; no clear D. The CDR3 loop is CASSYSPGELFF. In DNA form, the CDR3 reads TGTGCCAGCAGTTACTCCCCCGGGGAGCTGTTTTTT.